This passage covers 10 T cell receptor beta chains from one sample sequenced in a study of cytomegalovirus exposure and HLA in healthy donors. The PCR used 60 Vbeta and 13 Jbeta primers. The assay was immunoSEQ multiplex PCR, and TCRdb's table has in-frame clones only and misses some. The table includes some 90,000 clones, around 86% detected once. The specimen sequenced was PBMCs. The receptors come from a woman in her seventies in good health and CMV-seropositive.

J is TRBJ1-1 and V is TRBV19, with unresolved D. Trimming stripped 1 base from V and 5 bases from J, with 8 bases between. The CDR3 is 13 amino acids. Germline lookup yields CDR1 LNHDA and CDR2 SQIVND (reference sequence). This chain's CDR3 is CASSIGRVTEAFF. The CDR3 DNA reads TGTGCCAGTAGTATAGGGAGGGTAACTGAAGCTTTCTTT.

The genes are TRBV18 and TRBJ2-1; D is ambiguous. The germline CDR1 and CDR2 sequences are KGHSH and LQKENI. Trimming cost V 3 bases and J 1 base, with 16 bases left between them. The CDR3 is made up of 17 amino acids. The CDR3 is CASSPRQVELSYNEQFF. Here the CDR3 DNA reads TGTGCCAGCTCACCTCGCCAGGTCGAGTTATCCTACAATGAGCAGTTCTTC.

Only a few counts were recorded for this clone. The CDR3 DNA is TGTGCCAGCTCACTCCGGGACAGAATCTATGGCTACACCTTC. Protein: CASSLRDRIYGYTF. The chain has TRBV18 and TRBJ1-2; 7 nucleotides match TRBD1. The germline V gene encodes CDR1 KGHSH and CDR2 LQKENI. V lost 4 bases and J lost 4; bases outside the gene matches: 6. This CDR3 is built from 14 residues.

Of note for this clone: The germline gene is not matched at one end of the junction; a read error may be the cause. CDR3 region: CASSSRRTSGRSNTGELFF. In DNA form, the CDR3 reads TGTGCTAGCAGCTCCCGCCGGACTAGCGGGAGGTCCAACACCGGGGAGCTGTTTTTT. The chain joins TRBV7-7 to TRBJ2-2; 14 positions match TRBD2. Looked up from germline, CDR1 is SSHAT and CDR2 is FNYEAQ (reference sequence). This CDR3 has 19 residues.

V is TRBV6-1 and J is TRBJ2-4; tentative D call: TRBD2 (7 bases). V was pared by 3 bases and J by 7 bases, with 13 bases between. Germline V gene lookup returns CDR1 MNHNS and CDR2 SASEGT. This CDR3 region has 14 residues. In DNA form, the CDR3 reads TGTGCCAGCAGTGAGCCAGGGGAGGGGAACATTCAGTACTTC. As protein: CASSEPGEGNIQYF.

This sequence joins TRBV6-1 and TRBJ1-2; D not resolved. The CDR3 runs 13 residues. Germline V CDR1 and CDR2: MNHNS, SASEGT. V lost 7 bases and J 4 bases, leaving 13 bases between the germline ends. The chain's CDR3 is CASTGRRSYGYTF. CDR3 nucleotides: TGTGCCAGCACGGGCCGGAGGAGCTATGGCTACACCTTC.

The chain joins TRBV13 to TRBJ2-1; 8 bases map to TRBD1. With 4 bases clipped from V and 0 bases from J, the junction kept 5 bases outside the gene matches. Germline CDR1 PRHDT, CDR2 FYEKMQ (reference sequence). This CDR3 region has 16 residues. The CDR3 sequence is CASSYLTGGSYNEQFF. In DNA form, the CDR3 reads TGTGCCAGCAGCTATCTAACAGGGGGCTCCTACAATGAGCAGTTCTTC.

The chain uses TRBV11-2 and TRBJ2-5; maybe TRBD2 (5 bases). The J call could be wrong; TRBJ2-7 is a better fit for the DNA end. The CDR3 is made up of 15 amino acids. CDR1 SGHAT and CDR2 FQNNGV come from the germline V gene. The CDR3 coding sequence is TGTGCCAGCAGCTTAGGAGGTAGCGACATCTACGAGCAGTACTTC. This gives the protein CASSLGGSDIYEQYF.

This chain joins TRBV27 and TRBJ2-3, with D uncertain. V dropped 4 bases and J dropped 0 bases, with 14 bases sitting between them. The germline V gene has CDR1 MNHEY and CDR2 SMNVEV (reference sequence). This CDR3 has 16 residues. CDR3 sequence reads: CASSSRFAASTDTQYF. The CDR3 region has the DNA TGTGCCAGCAGTTCGCGCTTTGCGGCTAGCACAGATACGCAGTATTTT.

The chain links TRBV11-3 to TRBJ2-3; D unclear. The germline CDR1 and CDR2 sequences are SGHNT and YENEEA. Trimming took off 5 bases at V and 2 bases at J, with 5 bases between the two ends. The CDR3 contains 12 residues. CDR3 loop: CASSPFTDTQYF. The DNA for the CDR3 is TGTGCCAGCAGCCCCTTCACAGATACGCAGTATTTT.